These 17 T cell receptor beta chains were all obtained from the same sample, sequenced in a study of cytomegalovirus exposure and HLA in healthy donors. PCR was performed using 60 Vbeta and 13 Jbeta primers. TCRdb's table, derived via immunoSEQ multiplex PCR, lists solely in-frame clones and lacks some. In the table there are 200,000 to 250,000 clones, roughly 84% of which are singletons. The material sequenced was PBMCs. The receptors stem from a girl aged 5 to 17 in good health and CMV-seronegative.

The J gene is TRBJ2-7, the V gene TRBV5-1; 7 bases are a match to TRBD1. The CDR3 loop spans 15 amino acids. The junction had 7 bases not matched to a gene; V was cut back by 0 bases and J by 4 bases. CDR1 is SGHRS and CDR2 is YFSETQ in the germline V gene. CDR3 loop: CASSLVTGTAYEQYF. The CDR3 DNA sequence: TGCGCCAGCAGCTTGGTGACCGGGACAGCTTACGAGCAGTACTTC.

This chain connects TRBV28 to TRBJ1-6; 8 nucleotides agree with TRBD1. V lost 7 bases and J lost 8; bases outside the gene matches: 16. The germline V gene has CDR1 MDHEN and CDR2 SYDVKM. The CDR3 runs to 17 residues. The CDR3 sequence: CASKNIKDREIYSPLHF. The CDR3 DNA reads TGTGCCAGCAAAAACATAAAGGACAGGGAAATTTATTCACCCCTCCACTTT.

As DNA, the CDR3 is TGTGCCTGGGCTAGCGGGGCGAACAATGAGCAGTTCTTC. Its translation is CAWASGANNEQFF. The chain joins TRBV30 to TRBJ2-1, with 9 nucleotides matching TRBD2. CDR1 is GTSNPN and CDR2 is SVGIG in the germline V gene (reference sequence). After removal of 5 bases from V and 5 bases from J, the junction contained 4 bases not matched to a gene. The CDR3 is 13 amino acids.

This clone turned up a few times. This rearrangement joins TRBV7-9 to TRBJ1-2; tentative D call: TRBD1 (5 bases). The CDR3 contains 16 residues. V was shortened by 5 bases and J by 3 bases, with 19 bases between the two germline ends. Per the germline V gene, CDR1 is SEHNR and CDR2 is FQNEAQ (reference sequence). Here the CDR3 DNA reads TGTGCCAGCAGCGTGCAGGGACTTAGCTTCGACTATGGCTACACCTTC. Encoded protein: CASSVQGLSFDYGYTF. Full variable domain (remainder filled in from reference TRBV7-9 and TRBJ1-2): DTGVSQNPRHKITKRGQNVTFRCDPISEHNRLYWYRQTLGQGPEFLTYFQNEAQLEKSRLLSDRFSAERPKGSFSTLEIQRTEQGDSAMYLCASSVQGLSFDYGYTFGSGTRLTVV.

The chain is built from TRBV6-1 and TRBJ2-3; the D gene is possibly TRBD2 (6 bases). The germline CDR1 and CDR2 sequences are MNHNS and SASEGT. CDR3 length equals 14 residues. Trimming shortened V by 6 bases and J by 2 bases, and 12 bases separated the two germline ends. The CDR3, as DNA: TGTGCCAGCAGGAGGGACTTTCACACAGATACGCAGTATTTT. Encoded protein: CASRRDFHTDTQYF.

The chain combines TRBV5-1 with TRBJ1-3, with TRBD1 as a possible D gene (5 bases). The CDR3 runs 15 residues. Looked up from germline, CDR1 is SGHRS and CDR2 is YFSETQ. Trimming took off 3 bases at V and 0 bases at J, with 10 bases between the two ends. CDR3 region: CASSSTGVSGNTIYF. CDR3 nucleotides: TGCGCCAGCAGCTCTACAGGCGTCTCTGGAAACACCATATATTTT.

The rearrangement links TRBV23-1 to TRBJ1-2; D gene uncertain. TRBV23-1 carries the ORF label, with uncertain function. The V gene lost 4 bases and the J gene lost 4 bases, with 13 bases spanning the gap. This CDR3 is 14 amino acids long. The CDR3 protein is CASSPIGGLYGYTF. Written as DNA, the CDR3 is TGCGCCAGCAGTCCCATTGGAGGTCTCTATGGCTACACCTTC.

This clone was found once. The chain carries TRBV27 and TRBJ1-2; D perhaps matches TRBD1 (6 bases). The CDR3 contains 15 residues. V was cut by 4 bases and J by 1 base, with 13 bases left in between. CDR1 is MNHEY and CDR2 is SMNVEV in the germline V gene (reference sequence). The CDR3 spells CASSWTATRNYGYTF. The CDR3 coding sequence is TGTGCCAGCAGTTGGACAGCCACTCGTAACTATGGCTACACCTTC.

The J gene is TRBJ2-1, the V gene TRBV7-3, with 7 bases aligning to TRBD1. Per germline, CDR1 SGHTA and CDR2 FQGTGA. The CDR3 extends over 15 amino acids. J gave up 6 bases and V 1 base, and 6 bases lay outside the gene matches. The CDR3 nucleotides are TGTGCCAGCAGCTTAATAGGGGGCGCCGGCAATGAGCAGTTCTTC. Its translation: CASSLIGGAGNEQFF. The full variable domain, in which reference TRBV7-3 and TRBJ2-1 provide the parts outside the CDR3, is GAGVSQTPSNKVTEKGKYVELRCDPISGHTALYWYRQSLGQGPEFLIYFQGTGAADDSGLPNDRFFAVRPEGSVSTLKIQRTERGDSAVYLCASSLIGGAGNEQFFGPGTRLTVL.

Here the CDR3 DNA reads TGTGCCAGCAGTTCCATAGCGGGGGAGCTACTCACAGATACGCAGTATTTT. Its protein is CASSSIAGELLTDTQYF. The chain combines TRBV27 with TRBJ2-3, with TRBD2 matching over 9 bases. This CDR3 spans 17 amino acids. Looked up from germline, CDR1 is MNHEY and CDR2 is SMNVEV (reference sequence). Germline trimming cut 4 bases from V and 2 bases from J; bases unmatched to any gene: 10.

The chain combines TRBV19 with TRBJ2-1; D is unclear. V was trimmed by 10 bases and J by 0 bases, leaving 13 bases between them. The germline gives CDR1 LNHDA, CDR2 SQIVND (reference sequence). The CDR3 consists of 14 residues. DNA of the CDR3: TGTGCCACCCAACTGCCGGGCTCCTACAATGAGCAGTTCTTC. Translated: CATQLPGSYNEQFF.

This chain joins TRBV28 and TRBJ2-7; D is possibly TRBD1 (6 bases). The CDR3 length is 14 residues. Per the germline V gene, CDR1 is MDHEN and CDR2 is SYDVKM. The V and J ends lost 3 bases and 1 base respectively, with 10 bases between them. CDR3 DNA: TGTGCCAGCAGTTTCCCAGGGGTATCCTACGAGCAGTACTTC. Translating it yields CASSFPGVSYEQYF.

Of note for this clone: Within the sample, other DNA sequences also encode this same CDR3. The CDR3 DNA sequence: TGTGCCAGCAGTGCACAGGGGACACTGTTCACTGAAGCTTTCTTT. This encodes CASSAQGTLFTEAFF. This rearrangement joins TRBV9 to TRBJ1-1; 7 positions match TRBD1. The CDR3 is 15 amino acids. Germline CDR1 reads SGDLS; CDR2 reads YYNGEE. V was pared by 5 bases and J by 4 bases, with 11 bases of the junction left unmatched.

V usage is TRBV7-2 and J usage is TRBJ2-7, with D perhaps TRBD1 (6 bases). V was trimmed by 2 bases and J by 2 bases, leaving 7 bases between them. This CDR3 comprises 13 residues. The V gene's germline CDR1 is SGHTA and CDR2 FQGNSA. The CDR3 sequence is CASSLRGTYEQYF. CDR3 in DNA: TGTGCCAGCAGCTTAAGGGGGACCTACGAGCAGTACTTC.

The sample holds a few counts of this clone. The gene calls are TRBV28 and TRBJ2-7; 9 nucleotides match TRBD2. CDR3 size: 8 residues. Germline CDR1 MDHEN, CDR2 SYDVKM. The CDR3 DNA reads as TGTGCAGCGGGAGGGCAGTACTTC. Its translation: CAAGGQYF.

The chain joins TRBV4-2 to TRBJ1-2, with D possibly TRBD1 on 6 matching bases. Germline V lookup: CDR1 LGHNA, CDR2 YNFKEQ. Trimming cost V 4 bases and J 2 bases, with 11 bases left between them. The CDR3 runs to 14 residues. This chain's CDR3 is CASSPGGGNYGYTF. CDR3 nucleotides: TGTGCCAGCAGCCCGGGGGGGGGCAACTATGGCTACACCTTC.

Only a few counts were recorded for this clone. The J gene is TRBJ1-1, the V gene TRBV19; tentative D call: TRBD1 (5 bases). The CDR3 has 14 amino acids. V lost 7 bases and J 4 bases, leaving 16 bases between the germline ends. Germline V gene sequence: CDR1 LNHDA, CDR2 SQIVND (reference sequence). The CDR3 bases are TGTGCCAGTACGATGGGCGGGGGGGTCACTGAAGCTTTCTTT. Translation gives CASTMGGGVTEAFF.